This is a list of T cell receptor beta chains from one sample in a study of blood T cells in healthy people across ages. TCRdb re-called the 5' RACE reads through MiXCR, storing one row per CDR3 protein. The data show roughly 2 million distinct CDR3 sequences, around 48% seen once. The sample was blood. Receptor source: a middle-aged woman in good health. The CDR3 runs from the conserved cysteine through the conserved F or W. D genes are given only for firm matches. The listing skips clone size in some rows; elsewhere it reads once, few, many or a size class.

CDR3 DNA	CDR3 protein	J gene	D gene	clone size	V gene
TGTGCCAGCAGTTTAAAGCGGCCCAGCTACAATGAGCAGTTCTTC	CASSLKRPSYNEQFF	TRBJ2-1	NA	NA	TRBV12-3/TRBV12-4
TGTGCCTGCAGCTTAGGAGGGGCTAACTATGGCTACACCTTC	CACSLGGANYGYTF	TRBJ1-2	NA	once	TRBV7-2
TGCAGTGCTAGGAAACTAGCGGGGGGGGTGGATACGCAGTATTTT	CSARKLAGGVDTQYF	TRBJ2-3	TRBD2	NA	TRBV20-1
TGTGCCAGCAGCCCGTTGACGGGTATCCAGAACACTGAAGCTTTCTTT	CASSPLTGIQNTEAFF	TRBJ1-1	NA	NA	TRBV5-5
TGTGCCAGCAGCTTAGGGACAGGGGGGGTGGTTGAGCAGTTCTTC	CASSLGTGGVVEQFF	TRBJ2-1	TRBD1	few	TRBV7-2
TGTGCTAGTGGTTCACACACAGGGGGTTCTCCCCAAGAGACCCAGTACTTC	CASGSHTGGSPQETQYF	TRBJ2-5	TRBD1	few	TRBV12-5
TGTGCCATCAGTGAATCCCAGGACAGGGTAGGGGGCTACACCTTC	CAISESQDRVGGYTF	TRBJ1-2	TRBD1	NA	TRBV10-3
TGTGCCACCAGCCGCTTTTGGGCGGGGGGCACAGATACGCAGTATTTT	CATSRFWAGGTDTQYF	TRBJ2-3	TRBD2	NA	TRBV15
TGTGCCACCAGCAGAGATGGAGCTGATGAGCAGTTCTTC	CATSRDGADEQFF	TRBJ2-1	NA	NA	TRBV15
TGTGCCAGCACCTTAGGGACAGGGGCCTTTAATGAGCAGTTCTTC	CASTLGTGAFNEQFF	TRBJ2-1	TRBD1	few	TRBV28
TGTGCCAGCAGACCCGACAATCGAAAAGGCGAGACCCAGTACTTC	CASRPDNRKGETQYF	TRBJ2-5	NA	many	TRBV6-2/TRBV6-3
TGCAGTGCAGGGGGCGCGGACTACGAGCAGTACTTC	CSAGGADYEQYF	TRBJ2-7	TRBD1	NA	TRBV20-1
TGTGCCAGCAGTTACTCGTCCTTCGACGGCTACACCTTC	CASSYSSFDGYTF	TRBJ1-2	NA	NA	TRBV6-2/TRBV6-3
TGTGCCAGCAGGACCCCGGGACAGCCTTACGAGCAGTACTTC	CASRTPGQPYEQYF	TRBJ2-7	TRBD1	NA	TRBV6-2/TRBV6-3
TGTGCCAGCAGCGTGGGACAGGGGAACCTCGGGGCCAACGTCCTGACTTTC	CASSVGQGNLGANVLTF	TRBJ2-6	TRBD1	NA	TRBV9
TGTGCCAGCAGTTCCCTCCCGGTACGGGTAAATCAGCCCCAGCATTTT	CASSSLPVRVNQPQHF	TRBJ1-5	NA	NA	TRBV27
TGCGCCAGCAGCCAAGGGCTCGGGGGGACTGAAGCTTTCTTT	CASSQGLGGTEAFF	TRBJ1-1	NA	few	TRBV4-3
TGCAGTGCTATGACAGGGGCAAATGAAAAACTGTTTTTT	CSAMTGANEKLFF	TRBJ1-4	TRBD1	NA	TRBV20-1
TGTGCCAGCAGTGATCAGGACAGGGTCCAAGAGACCCAGTACTTC	CASSDQDRVQETQYF	TRBJ2-5	TRBD1	few	TRBV2
TGTGCCAGCAATGGGGACAGGGGCCCTGAAGCTTTCTTT	CASNGDRGPEAFF	TRBJ1-1	TRBD1	once	TRBV13
TGTGCCACCAGTGATCTCAGGGGAATGAATGAGCAGTTCTTC	CATSDLRGMNEQFF	TRBJ2-1	NA	once	TRBV24-1
TGTGCCAGCCTATCAAAGGTTTACGAGCAGTACTTC	CASLSKVYEQYF	TRBJ2-7	NA	NA	TRBV28
TGCGCCAGCAGCCAAGGGCCACGGAGCTCTATCTATGGCTACACCTTC	CASSQGPRSSIYGYTF	TRBJ1-2	NA	NA	TRBV4-3
TGTGCCAGCAGCAAGGGAGGACAGGCGCCTCATGAGCAGTTCTTC	CASSKGGQAPHEQFF	TRBJ2-1	NA	few	TRBV7-9
TGTGCCAGCAGTTTACCGGACAGGATCAGCTATGGCTACACCTTC	CASSLPDRISYGYTF	TRBJ1-2	TRBD1	NA	TRBV12-3/TRBV12-4
TGCAGCGTTGACTACGGGGGCGCAACCGGGGAGCTGTTTTTT	CSVDYGGATGELFF	TRBJ2-2	NA	NA	TRBV29-1
TGTGCCAGCAGCCAAGATCGGAGTCTAGCGGGGGTGCAAGAGACCCAGTACTTC	CASSQDRSLAGVQETQYF	TRBJ2-5	TRBD2	NA	TRBV4-2
TGCGCCAGCAGCCTCCAGGGAAAGACCCAGTACTTC	CASSLQGKTQYF	TRBJ2-5	NA	NA	TRBV5-1
TGTGCCAGCAGAGGGACAGGGGGTATTCAGCCCCAGCATTTT	CASRGTGGIQPQHF	TRBJ1-5	TRBD1	NA	TRBV12-3/TRBV12-4
TGTGCCAGCAGTTACTCACCGGGACTAGCGGGGGGAAGATCGTTCTTC	CASSYSPGLAGGRSFF	TRBJ2-1	TRBD2	NA	TRBV6-2/TRBV6-3
TGCGCCAGCAGCCAAGGCTTCACCTCCGATACGCAGTATTTT	CASSQGFTSDTQYF	TRBJ2-3	NA	NA	TRBV4-3
TGTGCCAGCAGTTTGGGGGCAGGGGGCGGCTATGGCTACACCTTC	CASSLGAGGGYGYTF	TRBJ1-2	TRBD1	few	TRBV12-3/TRBV12-4
TGCAGCGCCCGAGACTCTAAAGGGGCCAACGTCCTGACTTTC	CSARDSKGANVLTF	TRBJ2-6	NA	NA	TRBV29-1
TGTGCCAGCACCCCAACCACGGGGGGGGTCTATGGCTACACCTTC	CASTPTTGGVYGYTF	TRBJ1-2	NA	NA	TRBV3-1
TGTGCCAGCACCCCGAGGGCGGGGGTGGTCTACAATGAGCAGTTCTTC	CASTPRAGVVYNEQFF	TRBJ2-1	TRBD2	NA	TRBV7-9
TGTGCCAGCAGCTTAACAATGCTGGGTGGCTGCACCTTC	CASSLTMLGGCTF	TRBJ1-2	NA	NA	TRBV7-2
TGTGCCAGTAGTTTCCAGACGGACTACGAGCAGTACTTC	CASSFQTDYEQYF	TRBJ2-7	NA	NA	TRBV19
TGTGCCAGCAGAGACCGCCTGGGGGGCCGTTACAATGAGCAGTTCTTC	CASRDRLGGRYNEQFF	TRBJ2-1	NA	few	TRBV6-5
TGTGCCAGCACCAAAGGGCTAGGGAGGGGGGCCCTAGAGCAGTTCTTC	CASTKGLGRGALEQFF	TRBJ2-1	NA	NA	TRBV2
TGTGCCAGCAGTGAAATGGCAGGGTATGGCTACACCTTC	CASSEMAGYGYTF	TRBJ1-2	NA	NA	TRBV2
TGTGCCAGCAGTGTATCAGGGTTTAATGAGCAGTTCTTC	CASSVSGFNEQFF	TRBJ2-1	NA	NA	TRBV6-5
TGTGCCAGCAGCAAACAGGTTTGGACAGGGGGCACAGATACGCAGTATTTT	CASSKQVWTGGTDTQYF	TRBJ2-3	TRBD1	NA	TRBV7-2
TGTGCCAGCAGCTTTGGAGGGGGGGCCCCTCCCCTCGAAAACATTCAGTACTTC	CASSFGGGAPPLENIQYF	TRBJ2-4	NA	NA	TRBV11-3
TGTGCCAGCAAACCTCAGGGTATCCCTGGCTACACCTTC	CASKPQGIPGYTF	TRBJ1-2	NA	NA	TRBV12-3/TRBV12-4
TGTGCCAGCAGCCGTAGCGGGGGGACCTCCTACGAGCAGTACTTC	CASSRSGGTSYEQYF	TRBJ2-7	TRBD2	few	TRBV4-2
TGTGCCAGCAGTTCCCACCGACTGGGTAGCGGGAAAATCTACAATGAGCAGTTCTTC	CASSSHRLGSGKIYNEQFF	TRBJ2-1	TRBD2	NA	TRBV6-2/TRBV6-3
TGCAGTGCCCCGTCCCAGGGACAGGGGTCGAACACTGAAGCTTTCTTT	CSAPSQGQGSNTEAFF	TRBJ1-1	TRBD1	NA	TRBV20-1
TGCGCCAGCAGCCAAGATGAGGGGGGACTAGCGGGGTTGACAGATACGCAGTATTTT	CASSQDEGGLAGLTDTQYF	TRBJ2-3	TRBD2	few	TRBV4-3
TGCGCCAGCAGCCAGGGGCGGACAGGGGTCCTCTACGAGCAGTACTTC	CASSQGRTGVLYEQYF	TRBJ2-7	TRBD1	NA	TRBV4-1
TGCAGTGCTAGCTCGATTGGGGATACGCAGTATTTT	CSASSIGDTQYF	TRBJ2-3	NA	NA	TRBV20-1
TGCGCCAGCAGCCAAGAGGCAGGGGTGGGCACTGAAGCTTTCTTT	CASSQEAGVGTEAFF	TRBJ1-1	NA	NA	TRBV4-3
TGTGCCAGCAGTGAATCGGGACAGGGGGCTGAGGGCTACACCTTC	CASSESGQGAEGYTF	TRBJ1-2	TRBD1	NA	TRBV25-1
TGTGCCAGCAGGAGGACAGGGAGTTATGGCTACACCTTC	CASRRTGSYGYTF	TRBJ1-2	TRBD1	NA	TRBV11-2
TGCGCCAGCAGGAGAGCGCGACTAACGGGCACAGGTACGCAGTATTTT	CASRRARLTGTGTQYF	TRBJ2-3	NA	once	TRBV5-1
TGTGCCATCGGCGCCGGGCCCCCGTCCGCAGATACGCAGTATTTT	CAIGAGPPSADTQYF	TRBJ2-3	NA	once	TRBV6-5
TGTGCTAGTGGTTTGGTACATCGGGCAGGGGCGGATACGCAGTATTTT	CASGLVHRAGADTQYF	TRBJ2-3	NA	NA	TRBV12-5
TGCGCCAGCGCGGACAGGGCGCTCTCTGGGGCCAACGTCCTGACTTTC	CASADRALSGANVLTF	TRBJ2-6	TRBD1	few	TRBV4-3